This T cell receptor beta chain was documented in a study of blood T cell repertoires in COVID-19. Study context: Sites across the United States, Italy and Spain contributed samples from acute and convalescent COVID-19. The cDNA or gDNA used as material had been derived from T cells, B-cell-depleted T cells, or PBMCs.

With 6 bases removed from V and 7 bases from J, the gap between germline ends came to 15 bases. The CDR3 runs to 13 residues. Germline assignment: CDR1 MNHEY and CDR2 SVGAGI. As originally analysed: Reference gene primer amplification yielded estimated nucleated cell counts. Libraries were prepared by immunoSEQ multiplex PCR; TCRdb keeps only in-frame clonotypes and omits some of them. The V and J calls and clone size are taken from that table; D and trimming were inferred from the DNA. The sample carries around 21,000 clones, over 85% recorded once. The source is a woman of 80 years or more with active COVID-19. The sequenced sample consisted of peripheral blood. The rearrangement joins TRBV6-5 to TRBJ1-2; D might be TRBD1 (6 bases). CDR3 sequence: CASRTQTGLGYTF. The CDR3 DNA reads as TGTGCCAGCAGAACTCAGACAGGCCTTGGCTACACCTTC.